Listed below are T cell receptor beta chains from one sample, sequenced in a study of CD8+ T cells in alopecia areata. Assay used: immunoSEQ multiplex PCR; TCRdb lists only in-frame clones, some missing. Of 150,000 to 200,000 clones in the sample, approximately 49% are singletons; the top ten hold roughly a tenth. The specimen was CD8+ T cells sorted from blood, collected around week 53, from a patient treated with tofacitinib. The receptors stem from a human donor with alopecia areata. The CDR3 runs from the conserved cysteine through the conserved F or W. A D gene is named only where the DNA matches it firmly. Size is stated for part of the rows, as once, few or many counts, or as a class when the clone is expanded.

v_call,clone_size,j_call,d_call,cdr3_nt,cdr3_aa
TRBV19,few,TRBJ1-1,TRBD1,TGTGCCAGTAGTGCCGGGACAGGGGCGATGAACACTGAAGCTTTCTTT,CASSAGTGAMNTEAFF
TRBV29-1,few,TRBJ2-1,TRBD2,TGCAGCGTTGAACCTAGCGGGGGGGCTAACTACAATGAGCAGTTCTTC,CSVEPSGGANYNEQFF
TRBV6-5,.,TRBJ1-2,.,TGTGCCAGCAGTTACCAGGGGATAGGTGGCTACACCTTC,CASSYQGIGGYTF
TRBV5-1,.,TRBJ2-5,TRBD1,TGCGCCAGCAGCTTGGGTGACAGGGGAAAACAAGAGACCCAGTACTTC,CASSLGDRGKQETQYF
TRBV5-1,.,TRBJ2-7,TRBD1,TGCGCCAGCAGCTCTATCCCGGGACAGGGAGCCGAGCAGTACTTC,CASSSIPGQGAEQYF
TRBV13,.,TRBJ2-7,.,TGTGCCAGCAGCAAAAGCATGACACTCTCCTACGAGCAGTACTTC,CASSKSMTLSYEQYF
TRBV14,few,TRBJ2-7,.,TGTGCCAGCAGCCTTCAGGGGCACGAGCAGTACTTC,CASSLQGHEQYF
TRBV9,few,TRBJ2-5,.,TGTGCCAGCAGCGTAGCTGTTACAGTCCAAGAGACCCAGTACTTC,CASSVAVTVQETQYF
TRBV10-3,few,TRBJ2-2,.,TGTGCCATCAGCAGGGGTACCGGGGAGCTGTTTTTT,CAISRGTGELFF
TRBV7-2,.,TRBJ2-1,TRBD2,TGTGCCAGCAGCTTAAGGACTAGCGACTACAATGAGCAGTTCTTC,CASSLRTSDYNEQFF
TRBV4-1,few,TRBJ2-4,.,TGCGCCAGCAGCCAAGGATTATTTGGGAGAAGCGGCAAAAACATTCAGTACTTC,CASSQGLFGRSGKNIQYF
TRBV2,.,TRBJ1-2,.,TGTGCCAGCTTGGGGAGTGACAGCTCCCTCTATGGCTACACCTTC,CASLGSDSSLYGYTF